The clone carrying this TCR beta chain occurred once. The data are from a study of blood T cell repertoires in COVID-19. Here immunoSEQ multiplex PCR was the method, and the copy in TCRdb shows in-frame clones only, minus some. The data contain around 100,000 clones, 90% of them singletons. This CDR3 spans 16 amino acids. The ends were cut back, 4 bases at V and 3 bases at J, with 19 bases in the middle. CDR1 is SGHRS, CDR2 YFSETQ, per germline. The sample consisted of peripheral blood. The chain uses TRBV5-1 and TRBJ1-1; no reliable D call. The TCR sequence derives from a man aged 50-60 years with acute or convalescent COVID-19. This CDR3 is CASSPVGVWEDTEAFF. DNA for the CDR3: TGCGCCAGCAGCCCCGTCGGGGTTTGGGAGGACACTGAAGCTTTCTTT. The full variable domain, in which reference TRBV5-1 and TRBJ1-1 provide the parts outside the CDR3, is KAGVTQTPRYLIKTRGQQVTLSCSPISGHRSVSWYQQTPGQGLQFLFEYFSETQRNKGNFPGRFSGRQFSNSRSEMNVSTLELGDSALYLCASSPVGVWEDTEAFFGQGTRLTVV.